This T cell receptor beta chain was retrieved from a study of blood T cell repertoires in COVID-19. Per the original methods: The assay estimated nucleated cells by amplifying reference gene primers. Sequencing was performed with immunoSEQ multiplex PCR; in TCRdb, only in-frame clones are kept and a portion is missing. The V and J calls and clone size were taken over from that table, and D and trimming were inferred from the DNA. The sample has about 54,000 clones, 90% seen once. Trimming took off 8 bases at V and 0 bases at J, with 16 bases between the two ends. Germline V gene lookup returns CDR1 SNHLY and CDR2 FYNNEI. The CDR3 sequence is 15 residues long.

V is TRBV2 and J is TRBJ1-1; D is unclear. The sequenced sample consisted of peripheral blood. The receptor was derived from a woman in her thirties or forties with active COVID-19. The CDR3 DNA reads as TGTGCCAGCCACTTCGAGGTTGTGATGAACACTGAAGCTTTCTTT. It translates to CASHFEVVMNTEAFF.